A selection of T cell receptor beta chains follows, all from one sample in a study of post-analysis software for immune sequencing data. TCRdb independently ran MiXCR on the PCR reads; one entry per CDR3 protein. Seen here are hundreds of thousands of distinct CDR3 sequences, 36% observed once, and the top ten hold around 4.8%. Sequenced sample: blood. All receptors derive from a girl aged 5 to 17 with multiple sclerosis. Both conserved end residues are part of each CDR3. A D gene is named only where the DNA matches it firmly. Clone size is given for some rows only: seen once, a few or many times, or a class if the clone is expanded.

j_call: TRBJ2-1
v_call: TRBV4-1
clone_size: .
d_call: TRBD2
cdr3_aa: CASSQRIAGSYNEQFF
cdr3_nt: TGCGCCAGCAGCCAACGCATAGCGGGCTCCTACAATGAGCAGTTCTTC

j_call: TRBJ2-3
v_call: TRBV14
clone_size: .
d_call: .
cdr3_aa: CASSQGGAGDTQYF
cdr3_nt: TGTGCCAGCAGCCAAGGAGGGGCCGGAGATACGCAGTATTTT

j_call: TRBJ1-2
v_call: TRBV2
clone_size: many
d_call: .
cdr3_aa: CASTYRVSPSYGYTF
cdr3_nt: TGTGCCAGCACCTACAGGGTATCCCCATCCTATGGCTACACCTTC

j_call: TRBJ1-1
v_call: TRBV28
clone_size: .
d_call: .
cdr3_aa: CASSFSELNTEAFF
cdr3_nt: TGTGCCAGCAGTTTCTCTGAGCTGAACACTGAAGCTTTCTTT

j_call: TRBJ1-2
v_call: TRBV20-1
clone_size: .
d_call: .
cdr3_aa: CSARDVTRANYGYTF
cdr3_nt: TGCAGTGCTAGAGACGTAACTCGCGCTAACTATGGCTACACCTTC

j_call: TRBJ2-1
v_call: TRBV10-3
clone_size: many
d_call: TRBD1
cdr3_aa: CAIREGTGDNEQFF
cdr3_nt: TGTGCCATCAGGGAAGGGACAGGAGACAATGAGCAGTTCTTC

j_call: TRBJ1-2
v_call: TRBV10-3
clone_size: .
d_call: .
cdr3_aa: CAISEGRTQRMDGYTF
cdr3_nt: TGTGCCATCAGTGAGGGTAGGACCCAAAGGATGGATGGCTACACCTTC

j_call: TRBJ2-3
v_call: TRBV10-3
clone_size: many
d_call: TRBD2
cdr3_aa: CAISDGTRPSTDTQYF
cdr3_nt: TGTGCCATCAGTGACGGGACTAGGCCTAGCACAGATACGCAGTATTTT

j_call: TRBJ2-1
v_call: TRBV6-1
clone_size: many
d_call: .
cdr3_aa: CASIGDSEQFF
cdr3_nt: TGTGCCAGCATCGGGGACTCGGAGCAGTTCTTC

j_call: TRBJ1-6
v_call: TRBV28
clone_size: .
d_call: TRBD1
cdr3_aa: CASSFFFRQGDLNSPLHF
cdr3_nt: TGTGCCAGCAGTTTTTTCTTTCGACAGGGGGATCTTAATTCACCCCTCCACTTT

j_call: TRBJ2-3
v_call: TRBV20-1
clone_size: .
d_call: TRBD2
cdr3_aa: CSARFLAGSTSTDTQYF
cdr3_nt: TGCAGTGCTAGATTCCTAGCGGGGTCTACTAGCACAGATACGCAGTATTTT

j_call: TRBJ2-6
v_call: TRBV28
clone_size: .
d_call: .
cdr3_aa: CASKSLGDLSGANVLTF
cdr3_nt: TGTGCCAGCAAGAGCCTCGGGGACTTAAGTGGGGCCAACGTCCTGACTTTC

j_call: TRBJ1-2
v_call: TRBV15
clone_size: many
d_call: .
cdr3_aa: CATGAPTGYGYTF
cdr3_nt: TGTGCCACCGGGGCCCCGACGGGCTATGGCTACACCTTC

j_call: TRBJ2-4
v_call: TRBV12-3/TRBV12-4
clone_size: many
d_call: .
cdr3_aa: CASSLWSAENIQYF
cdr3_nt: TGTGCCAGCAGTTTGTGGTCCGCGGAAAACATTCAGTACTTC

j_call: TRBJ2-1
v_call: TRBV6-2/TRBV6-3
clone_size: .
d_call: .
cdr3_aa: CASSYLVGEGNEQFF
cdr3_nt: TGTGCCAGCAGTTACTTGGTGGGAGAGGGCAATGAGCAGTTCTTC

j_call: TRBJ1-5
v_call: TRBV5-1
clone_size: many
d_call: .
cdr3_aa: CASSFGIGQPQHF
cdr3_nt: TGCGCCAGCAGCTTCGGTATAGGACAGCCCCAGCATTTT

j_call: TRBJ2-1
v_call: TRBV7-9
clone_size: many
d_call: .
cdr3_aa: CASSPTDLDEQFF
cdr3_nt: TGTGCCAGCAGCCCGACCGACCTTGATGAGCAGTTCTTC

j_call: TRBJ2-3
v_call: TRBV5-1
clone_size: many
d_call: .
cdr3_aa: CASSLAGGMSTDTQYF
cdr3_nt: TGCGCCAGCAGCTTGGCAGGAGGCATGAGCACAGATACGCAGTATTTT

j_call: TRBJ1-2
v_call: TRBV5-6
clone_size: .
d_call: .
cdr3_aa: CASSSPLPLDYGYTF
cdr3_nt: TGTGCCAGCAGCTCGCCCCTTCCTCTGGACTATGGCTACACCTTC

j_call: TRBJ1-2
v_call: TRBV5-1
clone_size: many
d_call: .
cdr3_aa: CASSLVPGYGYTF
cdr3_nt: TGCGCCAGCAGCTTGGTACCGGGCTATGGCTACACCTTC

j_call: TRBJ1-4
v_call: TRBV6-2/TRBV6-3
clone_size: few
d_call: .
cdr3_aa: CASSPWTDSTNEKLFF
cdr3_nt: TGTGCCAGCAGTCCCTGGACAGATTCAACTAATGAAAAACTGTTTTTT

j_call: TRBJ1-2
v_call: TRBV29-1
clone_size: .
d_call: .
cdr3_aa: CSVERGGGYTF
cdr3_nt: TGCAGCGTTGAGCGCGGTGGGGGCTACACCTTC

j_call: TRBJ2-3
v_call: TRBV12-3/TRBV12-4
clone_size: .
d_call: .
cdr3_aa: CASRRGVEQYF
cdr3_nt: TGTGCCAGCAGGAGGGGAGTGGAGCAGTATTTT